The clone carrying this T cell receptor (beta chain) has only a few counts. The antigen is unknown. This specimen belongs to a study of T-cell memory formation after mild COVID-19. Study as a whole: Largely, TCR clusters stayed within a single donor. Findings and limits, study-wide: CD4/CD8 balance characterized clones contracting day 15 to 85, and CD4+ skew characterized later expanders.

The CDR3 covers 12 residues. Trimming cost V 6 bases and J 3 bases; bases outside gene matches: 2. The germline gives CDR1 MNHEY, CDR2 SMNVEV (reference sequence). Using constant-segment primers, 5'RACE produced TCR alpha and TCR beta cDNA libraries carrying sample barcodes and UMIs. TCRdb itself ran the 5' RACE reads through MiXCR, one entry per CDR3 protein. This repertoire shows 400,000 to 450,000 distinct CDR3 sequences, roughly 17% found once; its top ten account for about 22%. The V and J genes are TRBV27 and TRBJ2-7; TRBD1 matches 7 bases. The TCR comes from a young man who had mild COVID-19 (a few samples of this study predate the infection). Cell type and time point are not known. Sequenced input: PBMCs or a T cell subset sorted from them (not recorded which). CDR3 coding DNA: TGTGCCAGCAGCGACAGGGACTACGAGCAGTACTTC. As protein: CASSDRDYEQYF.